The 27 T cell receptor beta chains below all came from one sample that was sequenced in a study of blood T cells in healthy people across ages. A second about 6 to 11 cycle PCR used barcoded and J-beta primers. TCRdb re-analysed the 5' RACE reads in MiXCR, keeping a single row per CDR3 protein. The sample carries about a million distinct CDR3 sequences, 51% recorded once. Sequencing input: blood. The receptors originated from a woman aged 55-75 years in good health.

The rearrangement joins TRBV7-2 to TRBJ2-3; 13 positions match TRBD2. The CDR3 has 19 residues. The ends lost 5 bases at V and 7 bases at J; junction bases unmatched: 18. Germline-derived CDR1 and CDR2 are SGHTA and FQGNSA. In nucleotides, the CDR3 is TGTGCCAGCAGCCCTTTGGGCGATAGGACTAGCGGGAGTAGGAATACGCAGTATTTT. Translation gives CASSPLGDRTSGSRNTQYF.

This clonotype was seen more than once but under ten times. This chain uses TRBV7-9 with TRBJ1-2; D might be TRBD1 (5 bases). V was shortened by 7 bases and J by 4 bases, with 13 bases between the two germline ends. CDR3 length: 13 amino acids. Germline CDR1 reads SEHNR; CDR2 reads FQNEAQ (reference sequence). CDR3 amino acids: CASTPDRFYGYTF. The CDR3 DNA follows: TGTGCCAGCACCCCAGACAGATTCTATGGCTACACCTTC.

The chain is built from TRBV20-1 and TRBJ1-1, with D unclear. With 0 bases removed from V and 11 bases from J, the gap between germline ends came to 16 bases. This CDR3 is built from 13 residues. Germline values: CDR1 DFQATT, CDR2 SNEGSKA (reference sequence). The DNA for the CDR3 is TGCAGTGCTAGAGATAGCCAACGCCATTCTGCTTTCTTT. This codes for CSARDSQRHSAFF.

V usage is TRBV4-2 and J usage is TRBJ2-5, with 7 bases matching TRBD1. V was clipped by 1 base and J by 6 bases; unmatched bases: 8. Germline lookup yields CDR1 LGHNA and CDR2 YNFKEQ. The CDR3 runs 15 residues. DNA for the CDR3: TGTGCCAGCAGCCAAGGAGACAGGGTGACCAAGACCCAGTACTTC. Its translation is CASSQGDRVTKTQYF.

This clonotype was detected a few times. The chain combines TRBV3-1 with TRBJ1-1; TRBD1 might be the D (5 bases). Germline V gene data show CDR1 as LGHDT and CDR2 as YNNKEL (reference sequence). This CDR3 contains 11 residues. V was cut by 3 bases and J by 10 bases, with 9 bases left in between. CDR3 loop: CASSQGTGAFF. DNA of the CDR3: TGTGCCAGCAGCCAGGGGACGGGAGCTTTCTTT.

In DNA, the CDR3 is TGTGCCAGCAGTGATTCCTCGGGACTAGCGGGGAACAATGAGCAGTTCTTC. Residues: CASSDSSGLAGNNEQFF. V and J are TRBV2 and TRBJ2-1, with 13 bases that match TRBD2. Losses at the gene ends were 3 bases for V and 5 bases for J; bases not matched to a gene: 7. Germline V CDR1 and CDR2: SNHLY, FYNNEI. The CDR3 is made up of 17 amino acids.

This clonotype was seen a few times. J is TRBJ2-7 and V is TRBV4-1; D not resolved. Per germline, CDR1 MGHRA and CDR2 YSYEKL. Trimming cost V 3 bases and J 0 bases, with 18 bases left between them. CDR3 length equals 17 residues. The CDR3 sequence is CASSHHKKALSSYEQYF. The CDR3 bases are TGCGCCAGCAGCCACCACAAGAAGGCCCTAAGCTCCTACGAGCAGTACTTC.

This clonotype occurred a few times. The V and J genes are TRBV4-2 and TRBJ2-3, with 8 bases identical to TRBD2. The germline V gene encodes CDR1 LGHNA and CDR2 YNFKEQ. CDR3 length: 17 amino acids. Germline trimming cut 0 bases from V and 6 bases from J; bases unmatched to any gene: 11. The CDR3, as DNA: TGTGCCAGCAGCCAAGATCTTCATGGAGCGGGAGTTGATACGCAGTATTTT. It translates to CASSQDLHGAGVDTQYF.

The chain is built from TRBV24-1 and TRBJ2-2; 15 nucleotides align to TRBD2. The CDR3 length is 19 residues. Losses at the gene ends were 1 base for V and 4 bases for J; bases not matched to a gene: 6. Germline-derived CDR1 and CDR2 are KGHDR and SFDVKD. The CDR3, as DNA: TGTGCCACCAGTGATTTAGGGACTAGCGGGAGGCATGGCACCGGGGAGCTGTTTTTT. It yields the protein CATSDLGTSGRHGTGELFF.

The chain carries TRBV6-5 and TRBJ2-3; 11 bases are a match to TRBD2. Germline assignment: CDR1 MNHEY and CDR2 SVGAGI. V was clipped by 3 bases and J by 2 bases; unmatched bases: 7. The CDR3 loop spans 17 amino acids. CDR3 protein: CASSYTGTSGLTDTQYF. The CDR3 DNA is TGTGCCAGCAGTTATACCGGGACTAGCGGCCTCACAGATACGCAGTATTTT.

Comment on this clonotype: A read error may produce the germline difference seen at one junction end. The rearrangement links TRBV10-3 to TRBJ2-5; possibly TRBD1 for D (5 bases). This CDR3 region has 13 residues. The germline V gene has CDR1 ENHRY and CDR2 SYGVKD. The CDR3 DNA reads as TGTGCCGTCAGTGCCACAGGTCAAGAGACCCAGTACTTC. As protein: CAVSATGQETQYF.

V is TRBV29-1 and J is TRBJ2-1; 9 bases are shared with TRBD2. The germline gives CDR1 SQVTM, CDR2 ANQGSEA. CDR3 length: 14 amino acids. CDR3 in amino acids: CGATGTSSNNEQFF. CDR3 DNA: TGCGGTGCAACCGGGACTAGCAGTAACAATGAGCAGTTCTTC.

J is TRBJ2-3 and V is TRBV9; D is unresolved. Trimming took off 0 bases at V and 1 base at J, with 12 bases between the two ends. CDR3 length equals 16 residues. Per the germline V gene, CDR1 is SGDLS and CDR2 is YYNGEE. The CDR3 nucleotides are TGTGCCAGCAGCGTAGATATTGGGGTGGGCACAGATACGCAGTATTTT. Translated, it gives CASSVDIGVGTDTQYF.

This rearrangement joins TRBV20-1 to TRBJ2-7; D remains unclear. V was cut by 3 bases and J by 5 bases, with 17 bases left in between. CDR1 and CDR2 from the germline V gene are DFQATT and SNEGSKA (reference sequence). The CDR3 has 14 residues. CDR3 in DNA: TGCAGTGCTAGCCCCACGGACCATAGGGACGAGCAGTACTTC. Its translation is CSASPTDHRDEQYF.

This clonotype was seen only once. This clone may be a read error of a much larger clone one base away. V usage is TRBV5-1 and J usage is TRBJ2-3; D is undetermined. Deletions cut 4 bases from V and 0 bases from J, with 18 bases between. CDR1 and CDR2 (germline): SGHRS, YFSETQ. This CDR3 contains 17 residues. CDR3 protein: CASSPNGPAVSTDTQYF. For the CDR3, the DNA is TGCGCCAGCAGCCCCAATGGACCAGCAGTGAGCACAGATACGCAGTATTTT.

The V call is TRBV5-1, the J call TRBJ1-1, with unresolved D. This CDR3 comprises 15 residues. V shed 0 bases and J shed 1 base, with 10 bases lying between them. Germline V gene sequence: CDR1 SGHRS, CDR2 YFSETQ. This CDR3 is CASSLGLRTNTEAFF. CDR3 DNA: TGCGCCAGCAGCTTGGGCCTCCGAACGAACACTGAAGCTTTCTTT.

The V call is TRBV5-1, the J call TRBJ1-1; D remains ambiguous. Trimming took 0 bases from V and 8 from J, leaving 17 bases between them. Germline V gene data show CDR1 as SGHRS and CDR2 as YFSETQ. This CDR3 region has 15 residues. The CDR3 coding sequence is TGCGCCAGCAGCTTGGCCGCAAGGTCCCAGGAGGAAGCTTTCTTT. Its protein is CASSLAARSQEEAFF. The variable domain in full, with the rest retrieved from reference TRBV5-1 and TRBJ1-1, is KAGVTQTPRYLIKTRGQQVTLSCSPISGHRSVSWYQQTPGQGLQFLFEYFSETQRNKGNFPGRFSGRQFSNSRSEMNVSTLELGDSALYLCASSLAARSQEEAFFGQGTRLTVV.

The J gene is TRBJ2-3, the V gene TRBV29-1; D is possibly TRBD1 or TRBD2 (7 bases each). Trimming stripped 8 bases from V and 0 bases from J, with 21 bases between. In germline, CDR1 is SQVTM, CDR2 ANQGSEA. This CDR3 contains 16 residues. The CDR3 sequence is CSTGGGDSPSTDTQYF. CDR3 in DNA: TGCAGCACTGGGGGAGGGGACAGTCCTAGCACAGATACGCAGTATTTT.

This chain links TRBV4-1 with TRBJ2-3; 11 bases map to TRBD2. Trimming removed 7 bases from V and 1 base from J; junction bases left unmatched: 13. CDR3 length equals 18 residues. Germline CDR1 is MGHRA and CDR2 is YSYEKL. The CDR3 protein is CASNLRLAGGDRTDTQYF. As DNA, the CDR3 is TGCGCCAGCAATTTACGGCTAGCGGGAGGCGATCGCACAGATACGCAGTATTTT.

The chain combines TRBV29-1 with TRBJ2-4; D tentatively reads TRBD1 or TRBD2 (5 bases each). CDR1 is SQVTM and CDR2 is ANQGSEA in the germline V gene. This CDR3 region has 12 residues. The V gene lost 6 bases and the J gene lost 5 bases, with 11 bases spanning the gap. The CDR3 DNA follows: TGCAGCGTGGGCCGGGACCAAAACATTCAGTACTTC. As protein: CSVGRDQNIQYF.

The rearrangement links TRBV21-1 to TRBJ2-7; TRBD1 is the table's D call, not checked against the DNA. TRBV21-1 is a pseudogene locus. CDR3 length: 16 residues. The CDR3 DNA sequence: TGTGCCAGCAGCATGTATTCATCCGGCACAGTCTACGAGCAGTACTTC. Its translation is CASSMYSSGTVYEQYF.

As to this clonotype: The junction does not match germline at one end; this may be a read error. V and J are TRBV12-3 or TRBV12-4 and TRBJ2-5, with TRBD1 matching 7 bases. This CDR3 contains 14 residues. The CDR3 nucleotides read TGTGCCAGCAGGTTAGCCCGGGACAGCTACGAGCGGTACTTC. It encodes CASRLARDSYERYF.

The chain links TRBV18 to TRBJ2-7; D assignment may be TRBD1 or TRBD2 (5 bases each). V lost 1 base to trimming and J lost 1 base, with 14 bases between them. The CDR3 sequence is 16 residues long. In germline, CDR1 is KGHSH, CDR2 LQKENI. CDR3 bases: TGTGCCAGCTCACCACTCGGGACCCTGGCGTCCTACGAGCAGTACTTC. Translated, it gives CASSPLGTLASYEQYF.

This sequence joins TRBV18 and TRBJ2-1; TRBD1 or TRBD2 may be the D gene (5 bases each). Trimming stripped 3 bases from V and 10 bases from J, with 16 bases between. CDR3 length: 14 residues. Looked up from germline, CDR1 is KGHSH and CDR2 is LQKENI. CDR3 amino acids: CASSPQWDDGEQFF. The CDR3 nucleotides read TGTGCCAGCTCACCCCAATGGGACGATGGGGAGCAGTTCTTC.

The chain recombines TRBV4-1 with TRBJ2-7, with D possibly called TRBD1 or TRBD2 (5 bases each). The CDR3 runs 19 residues. The germline CDR1 and CDR2 sequences are MGHRA and YSYEKL. V dropped 3 bases and J dropped 0 bases, with 24 bases sitting between them. The CDR3 loop is CASSHVPKGSHDSSYEQYF. DNA of the CDR3: TGCGCCAGCAGCCATGTCCCGAAGGGGAGCCACGATAGCTCCTACGAGCAGTACTTC.

The chain is built from TRBV29-1 and TRBJ2-2; D gene unclear. V was cut by 8 bases and J by 0 bases, with 10 bases left in between. The germline gives CDR1 SQVTM, CDR2 ANQGSEA. CDR3 length: 13 residues. CDR3 loop: CSLRLTNTGELFF. CDR3 nucleotide sequence: TGCAGCCTCCGACTGACGAACACCGGGGAGCTGTTTTTT.

There are a few counts of this clonotype. The chain uses TRBV5-6 and TRBJ2-6; 9 bases are shared with TRBD2. V lost 0 bases to trimming and J lost 4 bases; unmatched junction nucleotides: 8. Germline CDR1 SGHDT, CDR2 YYEEEE. The CDR3 is made up of 18 amino acids. The CDR3 protein is CASSLVLAGSVGANVLTF. For the CDR3, the DNA is TGTGCCAGCAGCTTGGTACTAGCGGGTTCGGTCGGGGCCAACGTCCTGACTTTC. Full variable domain (missing parts from reference TRBV5-6 and TRBJ2-6): DAGVTQSPTHLIKTRGQQVTLRCSPKSGHDTVSWYQQALGQGPQFIFQYYEEEERQRGNFPDRFSGHQFPNYSSELNVNALLLGDSALYLCASSLVLAGSVGANVLTFGAGSRLTVL.